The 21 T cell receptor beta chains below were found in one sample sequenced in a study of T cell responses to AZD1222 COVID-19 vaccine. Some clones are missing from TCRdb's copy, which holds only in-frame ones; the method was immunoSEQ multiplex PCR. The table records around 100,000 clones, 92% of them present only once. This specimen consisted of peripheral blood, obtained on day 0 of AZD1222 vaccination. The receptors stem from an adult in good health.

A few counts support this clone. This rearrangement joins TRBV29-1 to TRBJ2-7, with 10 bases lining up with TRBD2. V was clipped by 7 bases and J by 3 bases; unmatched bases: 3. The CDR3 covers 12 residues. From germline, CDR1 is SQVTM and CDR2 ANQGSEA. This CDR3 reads CSARTSGYEQYF. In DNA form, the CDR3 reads TGCAGCGCTCGGACTAGCGGCTACGAGCAGTACTTC.

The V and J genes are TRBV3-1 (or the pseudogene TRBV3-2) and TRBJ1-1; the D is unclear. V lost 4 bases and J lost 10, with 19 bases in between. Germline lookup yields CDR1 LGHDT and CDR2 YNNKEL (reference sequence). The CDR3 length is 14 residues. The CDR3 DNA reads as TGTGCCAGCAGCCCCCTCCGGGAAAACTCGGTAGCTTTCTTT. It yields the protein CASSPLRENSVAFF.

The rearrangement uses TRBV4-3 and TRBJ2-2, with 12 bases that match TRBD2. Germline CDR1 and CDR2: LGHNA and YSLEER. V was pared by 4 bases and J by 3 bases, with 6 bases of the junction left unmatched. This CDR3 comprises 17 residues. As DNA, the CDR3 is TGCGCCAGCAGCCCTTTTCTAGCGGGGGGGGACACCGGGGAGCTGTTTTTT. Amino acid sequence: CASSPFLAGGDTGELFF.

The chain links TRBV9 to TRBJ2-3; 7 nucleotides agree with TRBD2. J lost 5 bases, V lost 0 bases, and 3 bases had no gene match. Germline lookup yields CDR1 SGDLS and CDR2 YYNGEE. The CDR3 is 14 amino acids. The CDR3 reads CASSVGSSGDTQYF. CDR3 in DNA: TGTGCCAGCAGCGTAGGATCTAGCGGAGATACGCAGTATTTT.

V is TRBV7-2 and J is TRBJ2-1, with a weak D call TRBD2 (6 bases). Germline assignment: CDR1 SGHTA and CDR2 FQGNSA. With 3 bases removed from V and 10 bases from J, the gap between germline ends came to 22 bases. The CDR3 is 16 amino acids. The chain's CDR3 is CASSFRAGNPPREQFF. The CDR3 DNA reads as TGTGCCAGCAGCTTTAGGGCGGGAAACCCTCCCAGGGAGCAGTTCTTC.

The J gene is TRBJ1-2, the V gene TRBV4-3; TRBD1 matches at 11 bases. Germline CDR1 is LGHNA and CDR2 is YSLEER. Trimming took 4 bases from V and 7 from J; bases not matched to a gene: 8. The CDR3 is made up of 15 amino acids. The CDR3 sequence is CASSLGGQGASGYTF. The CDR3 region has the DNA TGCGCCAGCAGCCTCGGCGGACAGGGGGCCTCTGGCTACACCTTC.

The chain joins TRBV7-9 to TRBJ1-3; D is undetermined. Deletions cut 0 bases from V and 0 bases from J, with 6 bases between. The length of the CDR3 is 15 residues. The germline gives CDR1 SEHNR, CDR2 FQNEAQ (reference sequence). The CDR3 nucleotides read TGTGCCAGCAGCTTAGCGTCGCCCTCTGGAAACACCATATATTTT. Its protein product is CASSLASPSGNTIYF.

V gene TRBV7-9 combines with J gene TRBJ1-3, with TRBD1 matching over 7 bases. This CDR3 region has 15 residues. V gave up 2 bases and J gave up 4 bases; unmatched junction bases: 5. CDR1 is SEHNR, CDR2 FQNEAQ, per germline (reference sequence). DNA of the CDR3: TGTGCCAGCAGCTTAACAGGGGTGGCCGGAAACACCATATATTTT. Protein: CASSLTGVAGNTIYF.

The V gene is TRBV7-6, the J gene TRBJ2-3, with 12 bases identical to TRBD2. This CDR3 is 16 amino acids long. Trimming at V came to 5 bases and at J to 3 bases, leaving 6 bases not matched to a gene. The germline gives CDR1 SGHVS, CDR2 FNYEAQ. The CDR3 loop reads CASSPPSGRGTDTQYF. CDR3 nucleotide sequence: TGTGCCAGCAGCCCGCCTAGCGGGAGGGGGACAGATACGCAGTATTTT.

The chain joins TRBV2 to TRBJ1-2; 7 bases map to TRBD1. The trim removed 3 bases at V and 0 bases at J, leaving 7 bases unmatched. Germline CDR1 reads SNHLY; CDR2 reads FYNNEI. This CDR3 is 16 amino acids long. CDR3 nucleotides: TGTGCCAGCAGTGATAGACAGGGAGTAACTAACTATGGCTACACCTTC. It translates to CASSDRQGVTNYGYTF.

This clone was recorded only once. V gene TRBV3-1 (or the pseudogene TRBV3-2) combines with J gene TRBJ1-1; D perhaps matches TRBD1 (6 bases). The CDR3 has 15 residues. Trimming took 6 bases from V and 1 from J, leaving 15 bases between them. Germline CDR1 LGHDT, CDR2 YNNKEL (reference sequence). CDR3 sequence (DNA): TGTGCCAGCAGACTACGAGGGACAAGGAACACTGAAGCTTTCTTT. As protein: CASRLRGTRNTEAFF.

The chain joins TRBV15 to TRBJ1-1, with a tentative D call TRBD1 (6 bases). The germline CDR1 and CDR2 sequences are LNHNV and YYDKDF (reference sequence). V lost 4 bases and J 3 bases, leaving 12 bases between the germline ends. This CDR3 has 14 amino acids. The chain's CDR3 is CATSKVGGHTEAFF. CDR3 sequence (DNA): TGTGCCACCAGCAAAGTGGGGGGGCACACTGAAGCTTTCTTT. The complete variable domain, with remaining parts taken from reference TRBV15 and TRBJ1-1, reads DAMVIQNPRYQVTQFGKPVTLSCSQTLNHNVMYWYQQKSSQAPKLLFHYYDKDFNNEADTPDNFQSRRPNTSFCFLDIRSPGLGDTAMYLCATSKVGGHTEAFFGQGTRLTVV.

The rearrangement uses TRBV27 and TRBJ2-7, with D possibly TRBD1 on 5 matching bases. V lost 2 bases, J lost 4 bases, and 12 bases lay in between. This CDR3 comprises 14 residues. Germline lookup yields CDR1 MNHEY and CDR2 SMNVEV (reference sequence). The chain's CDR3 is CASSLGAGWYEQYF. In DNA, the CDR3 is TGTGCCAGCAGTTTAGGGGCAGGGTGGTACGAGCAGTACTTC.

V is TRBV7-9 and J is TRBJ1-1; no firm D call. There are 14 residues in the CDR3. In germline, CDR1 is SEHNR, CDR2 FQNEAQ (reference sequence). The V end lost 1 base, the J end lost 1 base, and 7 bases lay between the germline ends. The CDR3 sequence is CASSLVPENTEAFF. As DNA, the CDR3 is TGTGCCAGCAGCTTAGTACCGGAGAACACTGAAGCTTTCTTT.

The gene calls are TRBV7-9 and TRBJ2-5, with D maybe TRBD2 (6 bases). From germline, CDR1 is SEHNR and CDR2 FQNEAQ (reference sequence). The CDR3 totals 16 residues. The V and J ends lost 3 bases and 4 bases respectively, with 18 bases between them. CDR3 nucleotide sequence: TGTGCCAGCAGCTTCACACCCACTAGCAGGTTAGAGACCCAGTACTTC. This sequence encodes CASSFTPTSRLETQYF.

The CDR3 DNA is TGTGCCTGGAGTGTCTTGGGCAGAAACTATGGCTACACCTTC. Protein: CAWSVLGRNYGYTF. The gene calls are TRBV30 and TRBJ1-2; D is undetermined. V was trimmed by 0 bases and J by 2 bases, leaving 10 bases between them. Germline values: CDR1 GTSNPN, CDR2 SVGIG (reference sequence). The CDR3 contains 14 residues.

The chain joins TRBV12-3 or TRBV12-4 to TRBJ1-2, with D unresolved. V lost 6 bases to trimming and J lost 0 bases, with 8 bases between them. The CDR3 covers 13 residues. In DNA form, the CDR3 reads TGTGCCAGCAGCCTCGACTCTAACTATGGCTACACCTTC. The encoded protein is CASSLDSNYGYTF.

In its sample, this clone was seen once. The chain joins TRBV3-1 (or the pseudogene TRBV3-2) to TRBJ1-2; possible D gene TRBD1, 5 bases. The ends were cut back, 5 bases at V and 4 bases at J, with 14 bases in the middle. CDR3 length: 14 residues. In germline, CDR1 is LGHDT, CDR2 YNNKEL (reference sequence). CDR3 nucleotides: TGTGCCAGCAGCTCAGTGGGACGCCCCTATGGCTACACCTTC. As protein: CASSSVGRPYGYTF.

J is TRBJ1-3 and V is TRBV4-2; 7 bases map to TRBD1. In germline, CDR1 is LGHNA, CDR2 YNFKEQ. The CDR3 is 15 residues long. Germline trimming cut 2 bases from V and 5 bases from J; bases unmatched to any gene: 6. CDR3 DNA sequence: TGTGCCAGCAGCCAACTTGGACAGGTACGAAACACCATATATTTT. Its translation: CASSQLGQVRNTIYF.

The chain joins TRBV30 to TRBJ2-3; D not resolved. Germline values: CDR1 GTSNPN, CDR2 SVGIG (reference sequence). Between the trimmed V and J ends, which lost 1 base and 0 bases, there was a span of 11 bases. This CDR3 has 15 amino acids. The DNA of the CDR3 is TGTGCCTGGAGTGCCTCGTGGGATAGCACAGATACGCAGTATTTT. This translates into CAWSASWDSTDTQYF.

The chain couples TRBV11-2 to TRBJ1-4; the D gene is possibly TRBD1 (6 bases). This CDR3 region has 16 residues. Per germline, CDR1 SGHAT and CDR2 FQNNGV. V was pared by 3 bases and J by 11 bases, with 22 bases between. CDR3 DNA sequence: TGTGCCAGCAGCTTCCCCGGGGGCAGAGCAGTGGGGAAACTGTTTTTT. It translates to CASSFPGGRAVGKLFF.